This T cell receptor beta chain comes out of a study of metastatic and nonmetastatic thyroid tumors. Across the study: A comparison of repertoires was made across blood and tumor or nodule tissue from malignant and benign thyroid patients.

Until they underwent thyroid surgery, no patient had received any treatment. Germline CDR1 and CDR2: SGHRS and YFSETQ. The CDR3 has 14 amino acids. The V and J ends lost 4 bases and 6 bases respectively, with 11 bases between them. TCRdb re-called the PCR reads through MiXCR. This table has 9,400 or so clones, about 33% appearing once. The sequence was obtained from a female donor with papillary thyroid cancer or a benign thyroid nodule (not recorded which). Some clones in this sample may be carry-over from other donors' samples. Input material: adjacent normal tissue. The J gene is TRBJ1-6, the V gene TRBV5-1; TRBD1 is a possible D gene (6 bases). Here the CDR3 reads CASSRDRINSPLHF. DNA of the CDR3: TGCGCCAGCAGCCGAGACAGGATTAATTCACCCCTCCACTTT.